These T cell receptor beta chains were read from a single sample in a study of vaccination effects on CD4 cells after COVID-19. Repertoires were generated with immunoSEQ multiplex PCR, while TCRdb's copy carries only in-frame clones and drops some. Of tens of thousands of clones in the sample, around three quarters were seen once. These receptors have no known antigen. Sequencing used CD4+ T cells from PBMCs cultured with HIV peptides, obtained before COVID-19 vaccination. These receptors were obtained from a human donor who had a prior SARS-CoV-2 infection. Each CDR3 is given with its conserved first and last residue. Fields, in order: V gene, D gene, J gene, clone size, CDR3 protein, CDR3 DNA. A D gene is named only where the DNA matches it firmly. Some rows have no size entry. The others give once, few or many, or a class for an expanded clone.

>TRBV6-6|.|TRBJ2-3|.
CASSYPGSQGDTQYF
TGTGCCAGCAGTTACCCGGGCTCCCAGGGAGATACGCAGTATTTT
>TRBV6-1|.|TRBJ1-6|.
CASSEANNSPLHF
TGTGCCAGCAGTGAAGCTAATAATTCACCCCTCCACTTT
>TRBV7-2|.|TRBJ1-2|.
CASSPPWTDNYGYTF
TGTGCCAGCAGCCCCCCCTGGACTGATAACTATGGCTACACCTTC
>TRBV11-3|TRBD1|TRBJ2-2|.
CASSFPAGTVNTGELFF
TGTGCCAGCAGCTTTCCTGCCGGGACAGTGAACACCGGGGAGCTGTTTTTT
>TRBV7-8|.|TRBJ2-5|few
CASSAWRGKETQYF
TGTGCCAGCAGCGCCTGGCGGGGTAAAGAGACCCAGTACTTC
>TRBV5-1|.|TRBJ2-7|.
CASSPFPTGLGGYEQYF
TGCGCCAGCAGCCCCTTCCCGACAGGGTTGGGGGGCTACGAGCAGTACTTC
>TRBV14|TRBD1|TRBJ1-5|few
CASSQDGTDINQPQHF
TGTGCCAGCAGCCAAGATGGGACAGACATCAATCAGCCCCAGCATTTT
>TRBV5-1|.|TRBJ2-3|.
CASSADRTDTQYF
TGCGCCAGCAGCGCGGACCGCACAGATACGCAGTATTTT
>TRBV6-1|TRBD1|TRBJ1-5|.
CASSGPEDRVNQPQHF
TGTGCCAGCAGTGGACCCGAAGACAGGGTGAATCAGCCCCAGCATTTT
>TRBV7-2|TRBD1|TRBJ2-7|.
CASSPGQLRPYEQYF
TGTGCCAGCAGCCCGGGACAGCTGAGACCCTACGAGCAGTACTTC
>TRBV19|.|TRBJ2-1|.
CASSSLGGPRYNEQFF
TGTGCCAGTAGTTCGTTGGGGGGGCCTCGTTACAATGAGCAGTTCTTC
>TRBV6-5|.|TRBJ1-4|.
CASSRREGTNEKLFF
TGTGCCAGCAGTAGAAGAGAGGGTACTAATGAAAAACTGTTTTTT
>TRBV6-5|.|TRBJ1-1|once
CASRDQPEMNTEAFF
TGTGCCAGCAGGGACCAACCTGAGATGAACACTGAAGCTTTCTTT
>TRBV30|.|TRBJ1-4|.
CAWSVNHNEKLFF
TGTGCCTGGAGTGTGAACCATAATGAAAAACTGTTTTTT
>TRBV5-4|.|TRBJ2-2|.
CASSLYASNTGELFF
TGTGCCAGCAGCTTGTATGCTAGCAACACCGGGGAGCTGTTTTTT
>TRBV7-8|TRBD1|TRBJ2-5|once
CASSPRGGQVQETQYF
TGTGCCAGCAGCCCCCGGGGCGGACAGGTACAAGAGACCCAGTACTTC
>TRBV27|.|TRBJ2-2|few
CASLALGDTGELFF
TGTGCCAGCCTTGCCCTGGGGGACACCGGGGAGCTGTTTTTT
>TRBV3-1/TRBV3-2|TRBD2|TRBJ2-3|.
CASAKAERGLTDTQYF
TGTGCCAGCGCCAAGGCGGAGCGGGGGCTCACAGATACGCAGTATTTT
>TRBV6-5|.|TRBJ1-1|.
CASSYFVGTEAFF
TGTGCCAGCAGTTACTTTGTGGGCACTGAAGCTTTCTTT
>TRBV21-1|.|TRBJ2-5|.
CASSSHLRGMETQYF
TGTGCCAGCAGCTCGCATTTGAGGGGGATGGAGACCCAGTACTTC
>TRBV7-8|TRBD2|TRBJ2-7|.
CASRGGSYEQYF
TGTGCCAGCAGGGGAGGGAGTTACGAGCAGTACTTC
>TRBV11-3|TRBD1|TRBJ1-5|once
CAGQGSNQPQHF
TGTGCCGGACAGGGGAGCAATCAGCCCCAGCATTTT
>TRBV7-2|.|TRBJ1-5|.
CASSLVGAGTNQPQHF
TGTGCCAGCAGCTTAGTTGGTGCAGGAACTAATCAGCCCCAGCATTTT
>TRBV5-1|TRBD2|TRBJ2-1|.
CASSLGLAGPPFF
TGCGCCAGCAGCTTGGGACTAGCGGGACCCCCGTTCTTC
>TRBV18|TRBD2|TRBJ2-3|.
CASSLGRGGTDTQYF
TGTGCCAGCTCACTCGGGAGGGGGGGCACAGATACGCAGTATTTT
>TRBV14|TRBD2|TRBJ2-7|.
CASSQDRVFGLAGRTNEQYF
TGTGCCAGCAGCCAAGATAGAGTTTTCGGGCTAGCGGGGAGAACGAACGAGCAGTACTTC
>TRBV7-9|.|TRBJ1-2|.
CASTKKGGLGGYTF
TGTGCCAGCACCAAAAAAGGGGGGTTGGGAGGCTACACCTTC
>TRBV6-6|TRBD2|TRBJ2-7|few
CASSQREAYEQYF
TGTGCCAGCAGCCAGCGGGAAGCCTACGAGCAGTACTTC
>TRBV30|.|TRBJ2-3|.
CAWTPGSNPTDTQYF
TGTGCCTGGACCCCGGGAAGCAACCCCACAGATACGCAGTATTTT
>TRBV3-1/TRBV3-2|.|TRBJ1-1|.
CASSLRGRNTEAFF
TGTGCCAGCAGCCTCCGGGGCCGGAACACTGAAGCTTTCTTT
>TRBV4-3|TRBD2|TRBJ2-2|.
CASSQEPRLAGNTGELFF
TGCGCCAGCAGCCAAGAACCCAGACTAGCGGGGAACACCGGGGAGCTGTTTTTT
>TRBV2|.|TRBJ2-6|few
CASIIDSGANVLTF
TGTGCCAGCATAATCGACTCTGGGGCCAACGTCCTGACTTTC
>TRBV5-1|TRBD1|TRBJ2-5|once
CASSSGQAYQETQYF
TGCGCCAGCAGCTCCGGACAGGCTTACCAAGAGACCCAGTACTTC
>TRBV13|TRBD2|TRBJ2-1|.
CASRPRTSGTDKAYNEQFF
TGTGCCAGCAGGCCACGGACTAGCGGGACTGACAAGGCCTACAATGAGCAGTTCTTC
>TRBV7-2|.|TRBJ2-5|.
CASSLSLGETQYF
TGTGCCAGCAGCTTATCATTGGGGGAGACCCAGTACTTC
>TRBV3-1/TRBV3-2|.|TRBJ2-7|.
CASSQSYEQYF
TGTGCCAGCAGCCAAAGTTACGAGCAGTACTTC
>TRBV7-3|.|TRBJ2-2|once
CASSLNRETANTGELFF
TGTGCCAGCAGCTTAAACAGGGAGACGGCGAACACCGGGGAGCTGTTTTTT
>TRBV19|.|TRBJ2-5|.
CASSVDQETQYF
TGTGCCAGTTCAGTTGATCAAGAGACCCAGTACTTC
>TRBV5-1|.|TRBJ1-1|.
CASSLLGTLEAFF
TGCGCCAGCAGCTTGTTAGGGACCCTCGAAGCTTTCTTT
>TRBV18|TRBD2|TRBJ2-7|.
CASSSTSGGLTREQYF
TGTGCCAGCTCATCGACTAGCGGGGGCCTTACTAGGGAGCAGTACTTC
>TRBV4-3|.|TRBJ2-7|.
CASSQDRLTLSYEQYF
TGCGCCAGCAGCCAAGATCGTCTGACCCTCTCCTACGAGCAGTACTTC
>TRBV5-1|.|TRBJ2-3|.
CASSRDRFTDTQYF
TGCGCCAGCAGCCGAGACAGGTTCACAGATACGCAGTATTTT
>TRBV18|.|TRBJ2-5|.
CASSPRSMEETQYF
TGTGCCAGCTCACCCAGATCTATGGAAGAGACCCAGTACTTC
>TRBV27|TRBD2|TRBJ2-7|.
CASSFSGTSGAYEQYF
TGTGCCAGCAGTTTCTCCGGGACTAGCGGAGCCTACGAGCAGTACTTC
>TRBV30|.|TRBJ1-3|.
CAGSSRAGNTIYF
TGTGCCGGATCGTCCCGGGCCGGAAACACCATATATTTT
>TRBV5-1|TRBD1|TRBJ2-7|.
CASSYPGTGLFEQYF
TGCGCCAGCAGCTACCCCGGGACAGGGTTGTTTGAGCAGTACTTC
>TRBV29-1|.|TRBJ1-1|few
CSVVLGKGTEAFF
TGCAGCGTTGTCTTGGGGAAGGGCACTGAAGCTTTCTTT
>TRBV6-6|.|TRBJ1-2|.
CASTLIGRVNGYTF
TGTGCCAGCACTCTAATCGGCAGGGTTAATGGCTACACCTTC
>TRBV24-1|.|TRBJ2-4|.
CATSERDESIQYF
TGTGCCACCAGTGAACGGGATGAGAGCATTCAGTACTTC
>TRBV29-1|TRBD1|TRBJ1-1|.
CSVGRDSYTEAFF
TGCAGCGTGGGCAGGGACAGTTACACTGAAGCTTTCTTT
>TRBV30|.|TRBJ1-2|few
CAWGPPWDQRYGYTF
TGTGCCTGGGGCCCCCCTTGGGACCAGAGGTATGGCTACACCTTC
>TRBV7-9|.|TRBJ2-7|.
CASSLGFQYFHEQYF
TGTGCCAGCAGCTTAGGTTTCCAGTACTTCCACGAGCAGTACTTC
>TRBV2|TRBD1|TRBJ1-4|.
CASSRDRSNEKLFF
TGTGCCAGCAGTCGGGACAGGTCTAATGAAAAACTGTTTTTT
>TRBV9|TRBD1|TRBJ1-4|.
CASSVVTGADEKLFF
TGTGCCAGCAGCGTAGTAACAGGGGCGGATGAAAAACTGTTTTTT
>TRBV6-5|.|TRBJ2-3|.
CASSYKPGDTQYF
TGTGCCAGCAGTTATAAACCGGGGGATACGCAGTATTTT
>TRBV6-1|.|TRBJ1-6|.
CASSEERDSPLHF
TGTGCCAGCAGTGAAGAGAGAGATTCACCCCTCCACTTT
>TRBV6-5|.|TRBJ1-1|.
CASRPSFGLGTEAFF
TGTGCCAGCAGGCCGTCGTTTGGCCTTGGGACTGAAGCTTTCTTT
>TRBV7-6|TRBD2|TRBJ2-3|.
CASSLNPSGSADTQYF
TGTGCCAGCAGCTTAAATCCTAGCGGGAGCGCAGATACGCAGTATTTT
>TRBV4-1|TRBD2|TRBJ2-1|few
CASSQVPSLAGGPGEQFF
TGCGCCAGCAGCCAAGTCCCCTCACTAGCGGGGGGGCCGGGGGAGCAGTTCTTC
>TRBV5-8|TRBD1|TRBJ2-1|.
CASSSKTGSYNEQFF
TGTGCCAGCAGCTCGAAGACAGGGTCATACAATGAGCAGTTCTTC